The next 24 T cell receptor beta chains were all read from a single sample in a study of blood T cell repertoires in COVID-19. Here immunoSEQ multiplex PCR was the method, and the copy in TCRdb shows in-frame clones only, minus some. This sample has more than 110,000 clones, with about nine tenths found just once. Source material: peripheral blood. The receptors originated from a man aged 45-60 years with active or convalescent COVID-19.

This chain connects TRBV27 to TRBJ2-3, with D possibly being TRBD2 (5 bases). The CDR3 covers 15 residues. In germline, CDR1 is MNHEY, CDR2 SMNVEV (reference sequence). V lost 4 bases to trimming and J lost 3 bases, with 14 bases between them. The CDR3 protein is CASSSGIRGTDTQYF. In DNA form, the CDR3 reads TGTGCCAGCAGTTCGGGGATTCGCGGGACAGATACGCAGTATTTT.

This chain uses TRBV11-2 with TRBJ2-3, with 15 positions matching TRBD2. CDR1 and CDR2 (germline): SGHAT, FQNNGV. The CDR3 is made up of 16 amino acids. Unmatched junction bases numbered 6, after V lost 1 base and J lost 10 bases. CDR3 DNA: TGTGCCAGCAGCTTAGCCGGGACTAGCGGGAGGAAGGCGCAGTATTTT. Protein: CASSLAGTSGRKAQYF.

The V gene is TRBV6-2 or TRBV6-3, the J gene TRBJ1-6, with 9 bases that match TRBD1. CDR3 length: 15 amino acids. V shed 2 bases, J shed 10 bases, and the junction held 6 bases outside the gene matches. Germline V CDR1 and CDR2: MNHEY, SVGEGT. CDR3 residues: CASSYLGQGRSPLHF. The DNA for the CDR3 is TGTGCCAGCAGTTACCTGGGACAGGGAAGGTCACCCCTCCACTTT.

The chain couples TRBV24-1 to TRBJ1-2; 7 bases line up with TRBD1. The CDR3 covers 12 residues. The V segment lost 7 bases and the J segment 3 bases; nucleotides outside the gene matches: 1. The germline V gene has CDR1 KGHDR and CDR2 SFDVKD. The CDR3 protein is CATRGTDYGYTF. The CDR3 DNA sequence: TGTGCCACCAGGGGGACAGACTATGGCTACACCTTC.

This clone appeared once. The rearrangement joins TRBV7-8 to TRBJ2-7; tentative D call: TRBD2 (6 bases). Trimming left V 2 bases short and J 3 bases short, with 14 bases between. The CDR3 sequence is 15 residues long. Germline V gene lookup returns CDR1 SGHVS and CDR2 FQNEAQ. CDR3 sequence: CASSLRYGRDYEQYF. The DNA of the CDR3 is TGTGCCAGCAGCTTACGATACGGGAGAGACTACGAGCAGTACTTC.

The J gene is TRBJ2-1, the V gene TRBV15; possibly TRBD1 for D (6 bases). CDR1 LNHNV and CDR2 YYDKDF come from the germline V gene (reference sequence). Trimming cost V 7 bases and J 9 bases, with 19 bases left between them. The CDR3 has 14 residues. The CDR3 DNA is TGTGCCACCAACCGGGCCATCGTAGGGGGTGAGCAGTTCTTC. It codes for CATNRAIVGGEQFF.

The chain carries TRBV6-5 and TRBJ2-7; D possibly corresponds to TRBD2 (5 bases). Germline-derived CDR1 and CDR2 are MNHEY and SVGAGI. There are 13 residues in the CDR3. V lost 9 bases and J lost 2, with 14 bases in between. CDR3 amino acids: CASGREGPYEQYF. CDR3 DNA: TGTGCCAGTGGCCGTGAGGGTCCCTACGAGCAGTACTTC.

This chain uses TRBV24-1 with TRBJ2-5; D unclear. The germline gives CDR1 KGHDR, CDR2 SFDVKD. Trimming took 0 bases from V and 2 from J, leaving 9 bases between them. The CDR3 covers 15 residues. CDR3 coding DNA: TGTGCCACCAGTGATTTGGGTTCAGTGCAAGAGACCCAGTACTTC. Amino acids: CATSDLGSVQETQYF.

This clone appeared once. The chain employs TRBV20-1 and TRBJ1-2, with unresolved D. In germline, CDR1 is DFQATT, CDR2 SNEGSKA (reference sequence). The germline V and J ends were trimmed by 0 bases and 6 bases, with 5 bases remaining between them. The CDR3 is made up of 11 amino acids. CDR3 in amino acids: CSARDPNGYTF. The CDR3, as DNA: TGCAGTGCTAGAGATCCAAATGGCTACACCTTC.

The V and J genes are TRBV2 and TRBJ2-7; D ambiguous. V lost 2 bases to trimming and J lost 7 bases, with 12 bases between them. The CDR3 runs 13 residues. Germline V gene sequence: CDR1 SNHLY, CDR2 FYNNEI. As DNA, the CDR3 is TGTGCCAGCAGTGAACCAGTTATCTTGGAGCAGTACTTC. Protein sequence: CASSEPVILEQYF.

The gene calls are TRBV4-3 and TRBJ2-1; possible D gene TRBD2, 6 bases. V lost 1 base and J lost 2, with 9 bases in between. This CDR3 has 15 amino acids. Germline CDR1 reads LGHNA; CDR2 reads YSLEER. The CDR3 protein is CASSQGAGPYNEQFF. The CDR3 nucleotides are TGCGCCAGCAGCCAAGGGGCGGGGCCCTACAATGAGCAGTTCTTC.

Written as DNA, the CDR3 is TGTGCCAGTAGTACGGGACAGGGTGGCTACACCTTC. The encoded protein is CASSTGQGGYTF. The genes are TRBV19 and TRBJ1-2; TRBD1 aligns across 9 bases. Unmatched junction bases numbered 1, after V lost 4 bases and J lost 7 bases. Germline V lookup: CDR1 LNHDA, CDR2 SQIVND (reference sequence). The CDR3 sequence is 12 residues long.

V is TRBV18 and J is TRBJ2-2; D might be TRBD2 (6 bases). The CDR3 has 15 residues. Per germline, CDR1 KGHSH and CDR2 LQKENI. Trimming took 3 bases from V and 3 from J, leaving 11 bases between them. The CDR3 nucleotides read TGTGCCAGCTCACCTCGCGGGGCATACACCGGGGAGCTGTTTTTT. It specifies CASSPRGAYTGELFF.

The rearrangement links TRBV18 to TRBJ2-7; 11 positions agree with TRBD2. The junction had 10 bases not matched to a gene; V was cut back by 5 bases and J by 7 bases. Looked up from germline, CDR1 is KGHSH and CDR2 is LQKENI. The CDR3 sequence is 15 residues long. This CDR3 reads CASSTTSGTFREQYF. Written as DNA, the CDR3 is TGTGCCAGCTCAACGACTAGCGGGACATTCAGGGAGCAGTACTTC.

The chain has TRBV5-1 and TRBJ2-5, with 12 bases matching TRBD2. This CDR3 comprises 16 residues. CDR1 is SGHRS, CDR2 YFSETQ, per germline. The V and J ends lost 9 bases and 1 base, in that order; junction bases with no gene match: 10. The CDR3 spells CATTTSGRRGQETQYF. DNA for the CDR3: TGCGCCACAACGACTAGCGGGAGACGCGGCCAAGAGACCCAGTACTTC.

The chain combines TRBV19 with TRBJ2-6; 7 bases agree with TRBD1. The V and J ends lost 6 bases and 2 bases, in that order; junction bases with no gene match: 10. Germline V lookup: CDR1 LNHDA, CDR2 SQIVND (reference sequence). The length of the CDR3 is 17 residues. The CDR3 region is CASRKGRGSTGANVLTF. The DNA of the CDR3 is TGTGCCAGTAGGAAGGGCAGGGGGAGTACTGGGGCCAACGTCCTGACTTTC. Full variable domain (missing parts from reference TRBV19 and TRBJ2-6): DGGITQSPKYLFRKEGQNVTLSCEQNLNHDAMYWYRQDPGQGLRLIYYSQIVNDFQKGDIAEGYSVSREKKESFPLTVTSAQKNPTAFYLCASRKGRGSTGANVLTFGAGSRLTVL.

The CDR3 nucleotides are TGTGCCAGCAGCTTGGAGGGACAGGGAACAGATACGCAGTATTTT. This encodes CASSLEGQGTDTQYF. This rearrangement joins TRBV5-4 to TRBJ2-3; 9 nucleotides match TRBD1. Germline V lookup: CDR1 SGHNT, CDR2 YYREEE (reference sequence). With 0 bases clipped from V and 3 bases from J, the junction kept 2 bases outside the gene matches. This CDR3 is 15 amino acids long.

This chain connects TRBV9 to TRBJ1-5; possibly TRBD1 for D (6 bases). CDR1 SGDLS and CDR2 YYNGEE come from the germline V gene. Deletions cut 4 bases from V and 0 bases from J, with 14 bases between. CDR3 length equals 16 residues. The CDR3 DNA reads TGTGCCAGCAGCCCGGGCGGGGGCAATAGCAATCAGCCCCAGCATTTT. Protein product: CASSPGGGNSNQPQHF.

The chain combines TRBV28 with TRBJ2-1; D gene unclear. From germline, CDR1 is MDHEN and CDR2 SYDVKM. Trimming stripped 6 bases from V and 4 bases from J, with 16 bases between. The CDR3 totals 15 residues. The CDR3 region is CASSPGEFPYNEQFF. The CDR3 DNA sequence: TGTGCCAGCAGCCCCGGAGAATTCCCTTACAATGAGCAGTTCTTC. Full variable domain (missing parts from reference TRBV28 and TRBJ2-1): DVKVTQSSRYLVKRTGEKVFLECVQDMDHENMFWYRQDPGLGLRLIYFSYDVKMKEKGDIPEGYSVSREKKERFSLILESASTNQTSMYLCASSPGEFPYNEQFFGPGTRLTVL.

The chain has TRBV29-1 and TRBJ2-3, with 8 nucleotides matching TRBD1. The length of the CDR3 is 13 residues. CDR1 is SQVTM and CDR2 is ANQGSEA in the germline V gene. With 7 bases clipped from V and 3 bases from J, the junction kept 6 bases outside the gene matches. CDR3: CSADRGGTDTQYF. CDR3 nucleotide sequence: TGCAGCGCCGACAGGGGTGGTACAGATACGCAGTATTTT.

The chain combines TRBV29-1 with TRBJ2-7, with TRBD1 matching 10 bases. This CDR3 contains 14 residues. V lost 7 bases to trimming and J lost 4 bases; unmatched junction nucleotides: 10. Germline V gene sequence: CDR1 SQVTM, CDR2 ANQGSEA. The CDR3 here is CSGTTGGERYEQYF. CDR3 nucleotide sequence: TGCAGCGGGACGACAGGGGGCGAGAGGTACGAGCAGTACTTC.

The V gene is TRBV9, the J gene TRBJ1-5; D gene ambiguous. The CDR3 length is 15 residues. Germline V gene lookup returns CDR1 SGDLS and CDR2 YYNGEE. The germline V and J ends were trimmed by 2 bases and 4 bases, with 13 bases remaining between them. This CDR3 is CASSVGVERNQPQHF. The CDR3 DNA is TGTGCCAGCAGCGTCGGGGTCGAGAGGAATCAGCCCCAGCATTTT.

The gene calls are TRBV27 and TRBJ2-7; the match to TRBD2 covers 7 bases. J was trimmed by 4 bases and V by 2 bases; bases with no gene match: 11. Looked up from germline, CDR1 is MNHEY and CDR2 is SMNVEV (reference sequence). The length of the CDR3 is 16 residues. CDR3 coding DNA: TGTGCCAGCAGTTTAAAGGGTAGCGGGTCACCGTACGAGCAGTACTTC. Its protein is CASSLKGSGSPYEQYF.

This clone was seen just once. The chain uses TRBV3-1 (or the pseudogene TRBV3-2) and TRBJ2-7; D is undetermined. Germline assignment: CDR1 LGHDT and CDR2 YNNKEL (reference sequence). This CDR3 contains 14 residues. Trimming cost V 0 bases and J 3 bases, with 9 bases left between them. CDR3 DNA sequence: TGTGCCAGCAGCCAAGACAGACTTCGCTACGAGCAGTACTTC. It specifies CASSQDRLRYEQYF.